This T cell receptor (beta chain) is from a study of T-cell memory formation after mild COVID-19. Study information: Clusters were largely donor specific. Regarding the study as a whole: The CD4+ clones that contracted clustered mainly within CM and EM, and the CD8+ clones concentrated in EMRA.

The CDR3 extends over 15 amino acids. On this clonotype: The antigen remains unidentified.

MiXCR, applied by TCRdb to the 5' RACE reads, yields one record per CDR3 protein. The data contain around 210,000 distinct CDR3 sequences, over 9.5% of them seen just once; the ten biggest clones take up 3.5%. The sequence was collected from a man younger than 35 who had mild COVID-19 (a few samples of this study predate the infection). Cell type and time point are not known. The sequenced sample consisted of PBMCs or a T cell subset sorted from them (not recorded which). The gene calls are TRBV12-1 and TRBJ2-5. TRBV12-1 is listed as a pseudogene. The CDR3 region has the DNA TGTGCCAGCAGACTATTAGACGACGTGAGGGAGACCCAGTACTTC. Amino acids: CASRLLDDVRETQYF.